In its sample, the clone carrying this T cell receptor beta chain was seen many times. Its target is not known. This specimen comes from a study of metastatic and nonmetastatic thyroid tumors. In the study overall: Repertoires from malignant and benign thyroid patients were compared across blood and tumor or nodule tissue.

Trimming removed 7 bases at V and 4 bases at J, with 11 bases between. The CDR3 covers 12 residues. Source study methods: A distant-metastasis classifier for papillary thyroid cancer was built using CDR3 differences across clinicopathological groups. TCRdb re-clonotyped the PCR reads via MiXCR. These V and J calls are TCRdb output, not the study's own analysis. The sample carries 24,000 or so clones, about 13% recorded once. All patients were untreated before thyroid surgery. Study conclusions and caveats: Benign nodules reportedly had significantly lower TCR beta diversity than malignant thyroid tumors in blood and tumor.

Specimen: blood. The TCR sequence derives from a female donor with papillary thyroid cancer or a benign thyroid nodule (not recorded which). Some clones in this sample may be carry-over from other donors' samples. The rearrangement links TRBV12-3 or TRBV12-4 to TRBJ2-7, with D possibly TRBD1 on 6 matching bases. The CDR3 region is CASTPTGYEQYF. The CDR3 DNA follows: TGTGCCAGCACCCCGACAGGATACGAGCAGTACTTC.